This is a list of T cell receptor beta chains from one sample in a study of CD8 T cells in ankylosing spondylitis. A single record per CDR3 protein comes from TCRdb applying MiXCR to the 5' RACE reads. The table has about 260,000 distinct CDR3 sequences, roughly 25% seen once. The sequenced sample was blood, either unsorted or a sorted T cell fraction (not recorded which). Every receptor here comes from a male donor with ankylosing spondylitis or in good health (not recorded which). CDR3s include the opening cysteine and the closing phenylalanine or tryptophan. The order of the fields is D gene, J gene, V gene, clone size, CDR3 protein, CDR3 DNA. D genes are given only for firm matches. Clone size appears in some rows only: once, few, many, or a class for an expanded clone.

D gene: .
J gene: TRBJ1-4
V gene: TRBV5-1
clone size: many
CDR3 protein: CASSPLATNEKLFF
CDR3 DNA: TGCGCCAGCAGCCCACTCGCAACTAATGAAAAACTGTTTTTT

D gene: TRBD1
J gene: TRBJ2-1
V gene: TRBV10-2
clone size: .
CDR3 protein: CASRGQGSDEQFF
CDR3 DNA: TGCGCCAGCAGAGGACAGGGGAGCGATGAGCAGTTCTTC

D gene: .
J gene: TRBJ2-7
V gene: TRBV4-1
clone size: few
CDR3 protein: CASSQPPSGAYEQYF
CDR3 DNA: TGCGCCAGCAGCCAACCCCCCTCAGGTGCCTACGAGCAGTACTTC

D gene: TRBD1
J gene: TRBJ2-1
V gene: TRBV29-1
clone size: .
CDR3 protein: CSVERRTGDNEQFF
CDR3 DNA: TGCAGCGTTGAACGACGGACAGGGGACAATGAGCAGTTCTTC

D gene: TRBD1
J gene: TRBJ1-2
V gene: TRBV12-3/TRBV12-4
clone size: many
CDR3 protein: CASSRQGPNYGYTF
CDR3 DNA: TGTGCCAGCAGCCGACAGGGACCCAACTATGGCTACACCTTC

D gene: TRBD2
J gene: TRBJ2-7
V gene: TRBV20-1
clone size: few
CDR3 protein: CSARDQLGTSGGAFEQYF
CDR3 DNA: TGCAGTGCTAGAGATCAACTCGGGACTAGCGGGGGTGCCTTCGAGCAGTACTTC

D gene: TRBD2
J gene: TRBJ2-5
V gene: TRBV29-1
clone size: many
CDR3 protein: CSVSGRAGRETQYF
CDR3 DNA: TGCAGCGTTTCGGGGAGGGCAGGCCGAGAGACCCAGTACTTC

D gene: .
J gene: TRBJ2-2
V gene: TRBV29-1
clone size: many
CDR3 protein: CSVATPSVAGELFF
CDR3 DNA: TGCAGCGTCGCTACGCCTAGTGTAGCCGGGGAGCTGTTTTTT

D gene: .
J gene: TRBJ1-1
V gene: TRBV20-1
clone size: .
CDR3 protein: CSASPQEYTEAFF
CDR3 DNA: TGCAGTGCTAGCCCTCAAGAATACACTGAAGCTTTCTTT

D gene: .
J gene: TRBJ2-6
V gene: TRBV7-9
clone size: .
CDR3 protein: CASSPVRSGANVLTF
CDR3 DNA: TGTGCCAGCAGCCCCGTTCGCTCTGGGGCCAACGTCCTGACTTTC

D gene: .
J gene: TRBJ1-5
V gene: TRBV12-3/TRBV12-4
clone size: .
CDR3 protein: CASSSPLTGSNQPQHF
CDR3 DNA: TGTGCCAGCAGTTCGCCTCTAACAGGGTCCAATCAGCCCCAGCATTTT

D gene: TRBD1
J gene: TRBJ2-7
V gene: TRBV10-1
clone size: .
CDR3 protein: CASSEGDRGHEQYF
CDR3 DNA: TGCGCCAGCAGTGAGGGAGACAGGGGCCACGAGCAGTACTTC

D gene: TRBD1
J gene: TRBJ2-7
V gene: TRBV29-1
clone size: few
CDR3 protein: CSVVSPGTGGDEQYF
CDR3 DNA: TGCAGCGTTGTCTCACCTGGGACAGGGGGGGACGAGCAGTACTTC

D gene: .
J gene: TRBJ2-1
V gene: TRBV12-3/TRBV12-4
clone size: .
CDR3 protein: CASSLIQGLEQFF
CDR3 DNA: TGTGCCAGCAGTTTGATACAGGGTTTAGAGCAGTTCTTC

D gene: TRBD1
J gene: TRBJ2-7
V gene: TRBV24-1
clone size: many
CDR3 protein: CATSGSGTGRYEQYF
CDR3 DNA: TGTGCCACCAGTGGTTCCGGGACAGGGCGCTACGAGCAGTACTTC

D gene: TRBD1
J gene: TRBJ1-3
V gene: TRBV6-1
clone size: few
CDR3 protein: CASRLDRAGNTIYF
CDR3 DNA: TGTGCCAGCAGGCTCGACAGGGCTGGAAACACCATATATTTT

D gene: .
J gene: TRBJ2-6
V gene: TRBV12-3/TRBV12-4
clone size: many
CDR3 protein: CASSSPGDGYVLTF
CDR3 DNA: TGTGCCAGCAGTTCTCCAGGGGACGGGTACGTCCTGACTTTC

D gene: .
J gene: TRBJ1-6
V gene: TRBV12-3/TRBV12-4
clone size: many
CDR3 protein: CASSLGVVSPLHF
CDR3 DNA: TGTGCCAGCAGTTTAGGTGTAGTCTCACCCCTCCACTTT

D gene: TRBD2
J gene: TRBJ2-7
V gene: TRBV20-1
clone size: many
CDR3 protein: CSALGSGGPGYF
CDR3 DNA: TGCAGTGCCCTAGGTAGCGGGGGCCCTGGGTACTTC

D gene: .
J gene: TRBJ2-5
V gene: TRBV5-1
clone size: many
CDR3 protein: CASSSQETQYF
CDR3 DNA: TGCGCCAGCAGCTCCCAAGAGACCCAGTACTTC

D gene: .
J gene: TRBJ1-1
V gene: TRBV10-3
clone size: .
CDR3 protein: CAISESGGYTEAFF
CDR3 DNA: TGTGCCATCAGTGAGTCTGGCGGCTACACTGAAGCTTTCTTT

D gene: .
J gene: TRBJ1-1
V gene: TRBV6-6
clone size: few
CDR3 protein: CASSYSERTEAFF
CDR3 DNA: TGTGCCAGCAGTTACTCGGAGAGAACTGAAGCTTTCTTT

D gene: .
J gene: TRBJ2-7
V gene: TRBV12-3/TRBV12-4
clone size: .
CDR3 protein: CASSLLGEQYF
CDR3 DNA: TGTGCCAGCAGTTTGCTAGGGGAGCAGTACTTC

D gene: TRBD1
J gene: TRBJ2-4
V gene: TRBV24-1
clone size: many
CDR3 protein: CATDRDRGSQYF
CDR3 DNA: TGTGCCACCGACCGGGACAGGGGGTCTCAGTACTTC

D gene: .
J gene: TRBJ2-5
V gene: TRBV20-1
clone size: .
CDR3 protein: CSFRRGNQETQYF
CDR3 DNA: TGCAGTTTCCGCAGGGGAAACCAAGAGACCCAGTACTTC

D gene: .
J gene: TRBJ2-5
V gene: TRBV27
clone size: many
CDR3 protein: CASSTRGETQYF
CDR3 DNA: TGTGCCAGCAGCACTAGAGGAGAGACCCAGTACTTC

D gene: .
J gene: TRBJ2-7
V gene: TRBV7-2
clone size: .
CDR3 protein: CASSRERFYEQYF
CDR3 DNA: TGTGCCAGCAGCCGAGAGCGGTTCTACGAGCAGTACTTC

D gene: .
J gene: TRBJ2-6
V gene: TRBV12-3/TRBV12-4
clone size: .
CDR3 protein: CASSLGGLFSGANVLTF
CDR3 DNA: TGTGCCAGCAGTTTGGGGGGGCTTTTCTCTGGGGCCAACGTCCTGACTTTC

D gene: .
J gene: TRBJ1-2
V gene: TRBV12-3/TRBV12-4
clone size: many
CDR3 protein: CASSLWGGGGYTF
CDR3 DNA: TGTGCCAGCAGTTTATGGGGAGGGGGTGGCTACACCTTC

D gene: .
J gene: TRBJ2-3
V gene: TRBV29-1
clone size: few
CDR3 protein: CSARMEDTQYF
CDR3 DNA: TGCAGCGCCCGGATGGAAGATACGCAGTATTTT

D gene: .
J gene: TRBJ1-5
V gene: TRBV4-1
clone size: many
CDR3 protein: CASSQEGGGLGQPQHF
CDR3 DNA: TGCGCCAGCAGCCAAGAGGGAGGAGGCTTGGGTCAGCCCCAGCATTTT

D gene: .
J gene: TRBJ1-3
V gene: TRBV29-1
clone size: many
CDR3 protein: CSVGLGDTIYF
CDR3 DNA: TGCAGCGTTGGACTTGGAGACACCATATATTTT

D gene: .
J gene: TRBJ1-1
V gene: TRBV12-3/TRBV12-4
clone size: many
CDR3 protein: CASSWGNTEAFF
CDR3 DNA: TGTGCCAGCAGTTGGGGAAACACTGAAGCTTTCTTT

D gene: .
J gene: TRBJ2-5
V gene: TRBV12-3/TRBV12-4
clone size: many
CDR3 protein: CASRPGGETQYF
CDR3 DNA: TGTGCCAGCAGGCCTGGCGGGGAGACCCAGTACTTC

D gene: .
J gene: TRBJ2-1
V gene: TRBV2
clone size: .
CDR3 protein: CASSVGEVGEQFF
CDR3 DNA: TGTGCCAGCAGTGTAGGGGAAGTAGGTGAGCAGTTCTTC

D gene: .
J gene: TRBJ2-7
V gene: TRBV2
clone size: many
CDR3 protein: CASSEAVYEQYF
CDR3 DNA: TGTGCCAGCAGTGAAGCGGTGTACGAGCAGTACTTC

D gene: .
J gene: TRBJ1-4
V gene: TRBV20-1
clone size: few
CDR3 protein: CSASKGVSEKLFF
CDR3 DNA: TGCAGTGCTAGTAAGGGGGTTAGTGAAAAACTGTTTTTT

D gene: TRBD2
J gene: TRBJ2-7
V gene: TRBV29-1
clone size: many
CDR3 protein: CSVASGRTYEQYF
CDR3 DNA: TGCAGCGTTGCTAGCGGACGGACCTACGAGCAGTACTTC

D gene: TRBD2
J gene: TRBJ2-1
V gene: TRBV11-3
clone size: few
CDR3 protein: CASSSGLAGESYNEQFF
CDR3 DNA: TGTGCCAGCAGCTCCGGACTAGCGGGGGAGTCCTACAATGAGCAGTTCTTC

D gene: .
J gene: TRBJ2-7
V gene: TRBV20-1
clone size: few
CDR3 protein: CSASVTGPVEQYF
CDR3 DNA: TGCAGTGCTTCGGTCACCGGTCCGGTGGAGCAGTACTTC

D gene: .
J gene: TRBJ2-7
V gene: TRBV29-1
clone size: many
CDR3 protein: CSVVLDQGEQYF
CDR3 DNA: TGCAGCGTTGTGCTCGACCAGGGTGAGCAGTACTTC

D gene: .
J gene: TRBJ1-3
V gene: TRBV6-5
clone size: .
CDR3 protein: CASSYDTSGNTIYF
CDR3 DNA: TGTGCCAGCAGTTACGACACCTCTGGAAACACCATATATTTT

D gene: TRBD1
J gene: TRBJ1-5
V gene: TRBV7-9
clone size: few
CDR3 protein: CASSLGGQGQPQHF
CDR3 DNA: TGTGCCAGCAGCTTAGGCGGACAGGGCCAGCCCCAGCATTTT

D gene: .
J gene: TRBJ2-7
V gene: TRBV29-1
clone size: .
CDR3 protein: CSVFRDVGYEQYF
CDR3 DNA: TGCAGCGTTTTCCGGGACGTCGGGTACGAGCAGTACTTC

D gene: TRBD1
J gene: TRBJ1-5
V gene: TRBV12-3/TRBV12-4
clone size: many
CDR3 protein: CASRRPGQGPNQPQHF
CDR3 DNA: TGTGCCAGCAGGCGCCCGGGACAGGGGCCGAATCAGCCCCAGCATTTT